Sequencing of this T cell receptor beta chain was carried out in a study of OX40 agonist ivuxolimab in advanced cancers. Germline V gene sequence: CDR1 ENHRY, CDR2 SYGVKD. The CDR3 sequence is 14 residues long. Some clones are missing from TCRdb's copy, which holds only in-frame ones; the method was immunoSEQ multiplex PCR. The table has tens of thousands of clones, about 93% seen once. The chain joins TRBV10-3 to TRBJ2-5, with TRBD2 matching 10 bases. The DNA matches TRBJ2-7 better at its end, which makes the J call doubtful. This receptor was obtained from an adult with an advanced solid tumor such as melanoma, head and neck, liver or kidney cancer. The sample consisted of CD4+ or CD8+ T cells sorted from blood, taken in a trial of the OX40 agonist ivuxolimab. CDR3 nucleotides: TGTGCCATCAGTGAAGGGACTAGCGTCTACGAGCAGTACTTC. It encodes CAISEGTSVYEQYF.